This is a list of T cell receptor beta chains from one sample in a study of control samples from healthy donors and cancer patients. Clones were sequenced by immunoSEQ multiplex PCR, and TCRdb holds only the in-frame ones, with some missing. The sample contains 65,000 to 100,000 clones, around 87% of which appear only once. Sequencing was done on a sample of blood. These receptor sequences come from a man aged 50 to 59 in good health. Each CDR3 is given with its conserved first and last residue. Each record gives: D gene, clone size, J gene, V gene, CDR3 DNA, CDR3 protein. D genes are given only for firm matches. A row's size may be missing; if present it is once, few, many or a size class.

D: .
size: .
J: TRBJ1-4
V: TRBV10-3
DNA: TGTGCCTCCGGGGGGAGATTTAATGAAAAACTGTTTTTT
CDR3: CASGGRFNEKLFF

D: .
size: .
J: TRBJ1-3
V: TRBV28
DNA: TGTGCCAGCAGTTCGACCCGCACTGGAAACACCATATATTTT
CDR3: CASSSTRTGNTIYF

D: .
size: .
J: TRBJ2-3
V: TRBV21-1
DNA: TGTGCCAGCAGCCCGACAGGGGGAGCGGGAAGGAGTGTCACAGATACGCAGTATTTT
CDR3: CASSPTGGAGRSVTDTQYF

D: .
size: .
J: TRBJ2-7
V: TRBV28
DNA: TGTGCCAGCAGCCGCCTAACCTACGAGCAGTACTTC
CDR3: CASSRLTYEQYF

D: .
size: .
J: TRBJ1-1
V: TRBV7-2
DNA: TGTGCCAGCAGCTTACAGGGAGGGACGGCTGAAGCTTTCTTT
CDR3: CASSLQGGTAEAFF

D: .
size: medium-sized
J: TRBJ1-2
V: TRBV19
DNA: TGTGCCAGTAAGGTCATGGGTAACTATGGCTACACCTTC
CDR3: CASKVMGNYGYTF

D: .
size: .
J: TRBJ2-7
V: TRBV3-1/TRBV3-2
DNA: TGTGCCAGCAGCCAAGATGCCTACGAGCAGTACTTC
CDR3: CASSQDAYEQYF

D: TRBD2
size: .
J: TRBJ2-1
V: TRBV19
DNA: TGTGCCAGTAGTATATCTTTCGCGGGGGGATACAATGAGCAGTTCTTC
CDR3: CASSISFAGGYNEQFF

D: TRBD2
size: .
J: TRBJ2-3
V: TRBV25-1
DNA: TGTGCCAGCAGTGAGGGACTAGCGGGAACCTCCACAGATACGCAGTATTTT
CDR3: CASSEGLAGTSTDTQYF

D: .
size: .
J: TRBJ2-3
V: TRBV19
DNA: TGTGCCAGTAGTCCTACTCCTTCCACAGATACGCAGTATTTT
CDR3: CASSPTPSTDTQYF

D: TRBD1
size: .
J: TRBJ2-7
V: TRBV30
DNA: TGTGCCTGGAGTGTTTTAGGACAGGGACCCTACGAGCAGTACTTC
CDR3: CAWSVLGQGPYEQYF

D: .
size: .
J: TRBJ2-5
V: TRBV9
DNA: TGTGCCAGCAGCGTAAGCGGGTTGTGGGAGACCCAGTACTTC
CDR3: CASSVSGLWETQYF

D: TRBD1
size: .
J: TRBJ1-6
V: TRBV9
DNA: TGTGCCAGCAGCGCGACAGGGCCGTCCTCACCCCTCCACTTT
CDR3: CASSATGPSSPLHF

D: TRBD1
size: once
J: TRBJ1-4
V: TRBV2
DNA: TGTGCCAGCAGCGCCACGAGGGGGCCCGGGACTGAAAAACTGTTTTTT
CDR3: CASSATRGPGTEKLFF

D: .
size: .
J: TRBJ1-1
V: TRBV19
DNA: TGTGCCAGTAGTATCTTCGGGATGAACACTGAAGCTTTCTTT
CDR3: CASSIFGMNTEAFF

D: .
size: .
J: TRBJ2-1
V: TRBV9
DNA: TGTGCCAGCAGCCCGTATAGCGAACACTACAATGAGCAGTTCTTC
CDR3: CASSPYSEHYNEQFF

D: .
size: .
J: TRBJ1-2
V: TRBV21-1
DNA: TGTGCCAGCAGCACTCGACAGGGTTGGAGTTATGGCTACACCTTC
CDR3: CASSTRQGWSYGYTF

D: .
size: .
J: TRBJ2-2
V: TRBV5-1
DNA: TGCGCCAGCAGCTTGACCGGGACTCTCACCGGGGAGCTGTTTTTT
CDR3: CASSLTGTLTGELFF

D: TRBD1
size: .
J: TRBJ1-3
V: TRBV7-9
DNA: TGTGCCAGCAGCGATACAGGGGCGGGAAACACCATATATTTT
CDR3: CASSDTGAGNTIYF

D: .
size: .
J: TRBJ2-1
V: TRBV13
DNA: TGTGCCAGCAGCTTAGGAGGGGGTTTGGGAGAGCAGTTCTTC
CDR3: CASSLGGGLGEQFF

D: .
size: .
J: TRBJ2-1
V: TRBV15
DNA: TGTGCCACCAGCAGAGCCGGGGGGCGAGACAATGAGCAGTTCTTC
CDR3: CATSRAGGRDNEQFF

D: TRBD2
size: .
J: TRBJ2-3
V: TRBV7-2
DNA: TGTGCCAGCAGCGCGTCACTAGCGGGAGGGCCTCCGTATTTT
CDR3: CASSASLAGGPPYF

D: TRBD1
size: .
J: TRBJ1-2
V: TRBV7-9
DNA: TGTGCCAGCAGCTTAACCCGGGGACAGGGAGGAGACTATGGCTACACCTTC
CDR3: CASSLTRGQGGDYGYTF

D: .
size: .
J: TRBJ1-1
V: TRBV14
DNA: TGTGCCAGCAGAGGACGATCCATGAACACTGAAGCTTTCTTT
CDR3: CASRGRSMNTEAFF

D: .
size: once
J: TRBJ1-4
V: TRBV12-3/TRBV12-4
DNA: TGTGCCAGCAGTTCAGGGGATATTGAAAAACTGTTTTTT
CDR3: CASSSGDIEKLFF

D: .
size: .
J: TRBJ2-1
V: TRBV5-8
DNA: TGTGCCAGCGCTGGGTTGCGGTTAAGCTCCTACAATGAGCAGTTCTTC
CDR3: CASAGLRLSSYNEQFF

D: .
size: .
J: TRBJ1-4
V: TRBV5-8
DNA: TGTGCCAGCAGCTTTTACCAAGAGCAAACTAATGAAAAACTGTTTTTT
CDR3: CASSFYQEQTNEKLFF

D: TRBD1
size: .
J: TRBJ1-2
V: TRBV5-1
DNA: TGCGCCAGCAGCTTGGCCACGACAGGGATGGATGGCTACACCTTC
CDR3: CASSLATTGMDGYTF

D: .
size: .
J: TRBJ2-3
V: TRBV15
DNA: TGTGCCACCAGCGCTGCTAGCACAGATACGCAGTATTTT
CDR3: CATSAASTDTQYF

D: .
size: once
J: TRBJ2-4
V: TRBV4-3
DNA: TGCGCCAGCAGCCAAGACAAGGATTCCGGGCTCATTCAGTACTTC
CDR3: CASSQDKDSGLIQYF

D: TRBD2
size: .
J: TRBJ2-3
V: TRBV12-5
DNA: TGTGCTAGTGGTCCACCACTAGCGGCTAGCACAGATACGCAGTATTTT
CDR3: CASGPPLAASTDTQYF

D: .
size: .
J: TRBJ2-1
V: TRBV2
DNA: TGTGCCAGCAGTTACTCCAATGAGCAGTTCTTC
CDR3: CASSYSNEQFF

D: .
size: few
J: TRBJ1-2
V: TRBV6-5
DNA: TGTGCCAGCAGCTCGACAGACCAATATGGCTACACCTTC
CDR3: CASSSTDQYGYTF

D: TRBD1
size: .
J: TRBJ2-5
V: TRBV10-3
DNA: TGTGCCATCAGGGGGACAGGGAGAGAGACCCAGTACTTC
CDR3: CAIRGTGRETQYF

D: .
size: .
J: TRBJ1-4
V: TRBV24-1
DNA: TGTGCCACCAGTGATCGGGATGCAACTAATGAAAAACTGTTTTTT
CDR3: CATSDRDATNEKLFF

D: TRBD2
size: .
J: TRBJ2-1
V: TRBV7-9
DNA: TGTGCCAGCAGCTATAGCTTAGCGGGGGCCTACAATGAGCAGTTCTTC
CDR3: CASSYSLAGAYNEQFF

D: .
size: .
J: TRBJ2-5
V: TRBV6-5
DNA: TGTGCCAGCAACCGACCAGGGGGGGAGACCCAGTACTTC
CDR3: CASNRPGGETQYF

D: .
size: .
J: TRBJ2-2
V: TRBV7-9
DNA: TGTGCCAGCACCAAATACACCGGGGAGCTGTTTTTT
CDR3: CASTKYTGELFF

D: TRBD1
size: .
J: TRBJ2-2
V: TRBV7-2
DNA: TGTGCCAGCAGCCGGACAGGGGAGTACGGGGAGCTGTTTTTT
CDR3: CASSRTGEYGELFF

D: .
size: .
J: TRBJ2-3
V: TRBV9
DNA: TGTGCCAGCAGCCCCCAGGGGATGGAAGGTACGCAGTATTTT
CDR3: CASSPQGMEGTQYF

D: TRBD1
size: .
J: TRBJ2-6
V: TRBV11-3
DNA: TGTGCCAGCAGCACACAGGGGGCTGGGGCCAACGTCCTGACTTTC
CDR3: CASSTQGAGANVLTF

D: TRBD2
size: .
J: TRBJ2-1
V: TRBV24-1
DNA: TGTGCCACCAGTGCCCGGACTAGCGGGGACTCCTACAATGAGCAGTTCTTC
CDR3: CATSARTSGDSYNEQFF

D: .
size: .
J: TRBJ2-5
V: TRBV5-1
DNA: TGCGCCAGCAGCTTGGCCGATACGGGACTGGTGGAGACCCAGTACTTC
CDR3: CASSLADTGLVETQYF

D: .
size: .
J: TRBJ2-1
V: TRBV7-3
DNA: TGTGCCAGCAGGCGGGACAGCTACAATGAGCAGTTCTTC
CDR3: CASRRDSYNEQFF

D: .
size: .
J: TRBJ1-5
V: TRBV28
DNA: TGTGCCAGCAGTTTATTGGGGGACACAAATCAGCCCCAGCATTTT
CDR3: CASSLLGDTNQPQHF

D: .
size: .
J: TRBJ1-3
V: TRBV7-2
DNA: TGTGCCAGCAGCCTTCAGGGAGGGGGAAACACCATATATTTT
CDR3: CASSLQGGGNTIYF

D: .
size: .
J: TRBJ2-7
V: TRBV5-4
DNA: TGTGCCAGCAGCGATTTCGGACAGTCCTACGAGCAGTACTTC
CDR3: CASSDFGQSYEQYF

D: .
size: .
J: TRBJ2-1
V: TRBV5-6
DNA: TGTGCCAGCAGCTTCCAGGGCAATGAGCAGTTCTTC
CDR3: CASSFQGNEQFF

D: .
size: .
J: TRBJ1-2
V: TRBV6-6
DNA: TGTGCCAGCAGTTACCCCGGCTATGGCTACACCTTC
CDR3: CASSYPGYGYTF

D: .
size: .
J: TRBJ2-7
V: TRBV2
DNA: TGTGCCAGCAGTGAAACCTACGAGCAGTACTTC
CDR3: CASSETYEQYF

D: TRBD2
size: .
J: TRBJ2-1
V: TRBV19
DNA: TGTGCCAGTAGTATAGATTTGACTAGCGCTTACAATGAGCAGTTCTTC
CDR3: CASSIDLTSAYNEQFF

D: .
size: .
J: TRBJ1-1
V: TRBV2
DNA: TGTGCCAGCAGATTACAGGGAGTGAACACTGAAGCTTTCTTT
CDR3: CASRLQGVNTEAFF

D: TRBD2
size: once
J: TRBJ2-1
V: TRBV24-1
DNA: TGTGCCACCAGTGAGTTTGGGGCAGCGGGAGGGCCTCGGAATGAGCAGTTCTTC
CDR3: CATSEFGAAGGPRNEQFF

D: .
size: few
J: TRBJ2-7
V: TRBV14
DNA: TGTGCCAGCAGCCAATTATTTAATGAGAACGAGCAGTACTTC
CDR3: CASSQLFNENEQYF

D: .
size: .
J: TRBJ1-3
V: TRBV19
DNA: TGTGCCAGTAGTATGTATCCCGGAGGACAGAGCATCACTCGCAACACCATATATTTT
CDR3: CASSMYPGGQSITRNTIYF

D: .
size: .
J: TRBJ2-1
V: TRBV30
DNA: TGTGCCTGGAGTGTAAGGGGGGGCCTTTACAATGAGCAGTTCTTC
CDR3: CAWSVRGGLYNEQFF